The rows below give T cell receptor beta chains drawn from one sample of a study of post-analysis software for immune sequencing data. Using its own MiXCR run on the PCR reads, TCRdb lists one record per CDR3 protein. The profile shows hundreds of thousands of distinct CDR3 sequences, about 32% of them singletons. Sequenced material: blood. These receptors came from a girl between 5 and 17 years old with multiple sclerosis. The CDR3 runs from the conserved cysteine through the conserved F or W. A D gene is named only where the DNA matches it firmly. Not all rows give a size; the values are once, few, many and, for expanded clones, a class.

J: TRBJ2-3; size: -; V: TRBV9; D: -; CDR3: CAGSVGAGFTDTQYF; DNA: TGTGCCGGCAGCGTGGGCGCGGGGTTCACAGATACGCAGTATTTT
J: TRBJ2-3; size: few; V: TRBV9; D: -; CDR3: CASSVGPWDTQYF; DNA: TGTGCCAGCAGCGTAGGTCCGTGGGATACGCAGTATTTT
J: TRBJ2-3; size: few; V: TRBV29-1; D: -; CDR3: CSHEQGGADTQYF; DNA: TGCAGCCATGAACAGGGCGGCGCAGATACGCAGTATTTT
J: TRBJ1-2; size: -; V: TRBV9; D: TRBD1; CDR3: CASSVLDRGGGYTF; DNA: TGTGCCAGCAGCGTATTGGACAGGGGCGGGGGCTACACCTTC
J: TRBJ2-7; size: few; V: TRBV5-6; D: TRBD1; CDR3: CASSFRGRTYEQYF; DNA: TGTGCCAGCAGCTTCAGGGGGCGCACGTACGAGCAGTACTTC
J: TRBJ2-7; size: many; V: TRBV29-1; D: -; CDR3: CSVGQAVSYEQYF; DNA: TGCAGCGTTGGACAGGCCGTCTCCTACGAGCAGTACTTC
J: TRBJ1-3; size: -; V: TRBV20-1; D: -; CDR3: CSARGGVGGNTIYF; DNA: TGCAGTGCTAGAGGGGGCGTGGGAGGAAACACCATATATTTT
J: TRBJ1-1; size: -; V: TRBV3-1; D: -; CDR3: CASSQVTGFEAFF; DNA: TGTGCCAGCAGCCAAGTGACAGGCTTTGAAGCTTTCTTT
J: TRBJ1-5; size: few; V: TRBV3-1; D: -; CDR3: CASSQGRGQPQHF; DNA: TGTGCCAGCAGCCAAGGTCGGGGTCAGCCCCAGCATTTT
J: TRBJ2-5; size: many; V: TRBV6-2/TRBV6-3; D: -; CDR3: CASSYRQGTQYF; DNA: TGTGCCAGCAGTTACCGGCAGGGGACCCAGTACTTC
J: TRBJ2-5; size: few; V: TRBV4-1; D: TRBD2; CDR3: CASSQEGSSGVETQYF; DNA: TGCGCCAGCAGCCAAGAAGGTAGTAGCGGGGTGGAGACCCAGTACTTC
J: TRBJ2-3; size: few; V: TRBV9; D: -; CDR3: CASSVVGDTGDTQYF; DNA: TGTGCCAGCAGCGTAGTAGGGGACACGGGGGATACGCAGTATTTT
J: TRBJ1-2; size: few; V: TRBV6-5; D: -; CDR3: CASGMSRLLYGYTF; DNA: TGTGCCAGTGGCATGTCTAGGTTACTATATGGCTACACCTTC
J: TRBJ1-5; size: -; V: TRBV20-1; D: -; CDR3: CSATGGPTSNQPQHF; DNA: TGCAGTGCCACTGGGGGACCGACTAGCAATCAGCCCCAGCATTTT
J: TRBJ1-1; size: -; V: TRBV19; D: -; CDR3: CASSRSPRGRTEAFF; DNA: TGTGCCAGTAGTAGGAGCCCCCGCGGCAGAACTGAAGCTTTCTTT
J: TRBJ2-3; size: few; V: TRBV29-1; D: -; CDR3: CSGGVGIGRTDTQYF; DNA: TGCAGCGGAGGGGTGGGGATCGGGCGCACAGATACGCAGTATTTT
J: TRBJ2-5; size: few; V: TRBV29-1; D: -; CDR3: CSVEQATTGEQYF; DNA: TGCAGCGTTGAACAGGCCACAACGGGAGAGCAGTACTTC
J: TRBJ2-1; size: -; V: TRBV28; D: TRBD2; CDR3: CASSFSRLGGRAPYNEQFF; DNA: TGTGCCAGCAGTTTCTCTCGACTAGGCGGGAGGGCCCCCTACAATGAGCAGTTCTTC
J: TRBJ1-3; size: -; V: TRBV16; D: TRBD1; CDR3: CASSRRDSGNTIYF; DNA: TGTGCCAGCAGCCGCCGGGACAGTGGAAACACCATATATTTT
J: TRBJ2-4; size: -; V: TRBV5-1; D: TRBD1; CDR3: CASSLPGQGLIQYF; DNA: TGCGCCAGCAGCTTGCCCGGACAGGGGCTTATTCAGTACTTC
J: TRBJ1-2; size: few; V: TRBV27; D: -; CDR3: CASSQGAEANINYGYTF; DNA: TGTGCCAGCAGCCAAGGGGCAGAAGCGAACATTAACTATGGCTACACCTTC
J: TRBJ2-7; size: -; V: TRBV3-1; D: TRBD2; CDR3: CASSQWREQDEQYF; DNA: TGTGCCAGCAGCCAATGGCGGGAGCAGGACGAGCAGTACTTC
J: TRBJ2-7; size: -; V: TRBV6-2/TRBV6-3; D: -; CDR3: CASSFSQGGHEQYF; DNA: TGTGCCAGCAGTTTCTCCCAGGGAGGCCACGAGCAGTACTTC
J: TRBJ2-3; size: -; V: TRBV29-1; D: -; CDR3: CSGTATDTQYF; DNA: TGCAGCGGGACAGCCACAGATACGCAGTATTTT
J: TRBJ2-2; size: -; V: TRBV7-6; D: TRBD2; CDR3: CASSNQGLKGTGELFF; DNA: TGTGCCAGCAGCAACCAGGGACTAAAGGGGACCGGGGAGCTGTTTTTT
J: TRBJ2-7; size: -; V: TRBV7-2; D: -; CDR3: CASSSTPAGCGEQYF; DNA: TGTGCAAGCAGCTCCACCCCTGCGGGGTGTGGCGAGCAGTACTTC
J: TRBJ2-1; size: few; V: TRBV9; D: TRBD1; CDR3: CASSVERQGGEQFF; DNA: TGTGCCAGCAGCGTAGAGAGACAGGGGGGGGAGCAGTTCTTC
J: TRBJ2-7; size: -; V: TRBV9; D: TRBD2; CDR3: CASSAQGLAYEQYF; DNA: TGTGCCAGCAGCGCACAGGGACTAGCGTACGAGCAGTACTTC
J: TRBJ2-1; size: few; V: TRBV10-3; D: -; CDR3: CAISGTDTYNEQFF; DNA: TGTGCCATCAGTGGAACGGACACCTACAATGAGCAGTTCTTC
J: TRBJ2-3; size: -; V: TRBV5-1; D: TRBD1; CDR3: CASSLRGQGKPPDTQYF; DNA: TGCGCCAGCAGCTTGAGGGGACAGGGAAAGCCCCCAGATACGCAGTATTTT
J: TRBJ2-1; size: -; V: TRBV20-1; D: -; CDR3: CSARDLLGSAQFF; DNA: TGCAGTGCTAGAGATCTATTAGGGAGCGCGCAGTTCTTC
J: TRBJ1-2; size: -; V: TRBV29-1; D: TRBD1; CDR3: CSVETGEGYYGYTF; DNA: TGCAGCGTGGAAACAGGGGAGGGGTACTATGGCTACACCTTC
J: TRBJ2-3; size: -; V: TRBV4-3; D: -; CDR3: CASSQGQRGSTDTQYF; DNA: TGCGCCAGCAGCCAAGGACAGCGAGGGAGCACAGATACGCAGTATTTT
J: TRBJ2-3; size: few; V: TRBV29-1; D: TRBD1; CDR3: CSVEDRGPTDTQYF; DNA: TGCAGCGTCGAGGACAGGGGGCCCACAGATACGCAGTATTTT
J: TRBJ2-1; size: few; V: TRBV4-3; D: -; CDR3: CASSQDLNGDYNEQFF; DNA: TGCGCCAGCAGCCAAGATTTGAACGGGGACTACAATGAGCAGTTCTTC
J: TRBJ2-6; size: -; V: TRBV9; D: TRBD1; CDR3: CASSVRQGIPGGANVLTF; DNA: TGTGCCAGCAGCGTCAGACAGGGGATCCCCGGTGGGGCCAACGTCCTGACTTTC
J: TRBJ2-7; size: -; V: TRBV11-2; D: -; CDR3: CASSYGVMGEQYF; DNA: TGTGCCAGCAGCTACGGAGTAATGGGCGAGCAGTACTTC
J: TRBJ2-3; size: few; V: TRBV6-1; D: -; CDR3: CATQWVGSADTQYF; DNA: TGTGCCACCCAGTGGGTGGGATCGGCAGATACGCAGTATTTT